This note documents a single T cell receptor beta chain sequence. The antigen is undetermined. The data are from a study of shared clonotypes between healthy human individuals. Study findings and constraints: The low donor count limited represented genetic and exposure-history diversity. Among several donors, roughly 5.5% of naive CD4 clonotypes were found in common.

The run depth of the assay was deep. This table comes from immunoSEQ multiplex PCR, and its TCRdb copy is limited to in-frame clones, with some not included. This sample has around 1.9 million clones, with roughly 95% found just once. The naive CD8 population came from CD45RO-negative cells selected for CCR7, without terminally differentiated effector memory CD45RA+ cells. The sample consisted of naive CD8+ T cells from PBMCs. This receptor was obtained from a man between 18 and 35 years old in good health. Some clones in this sample may be carry-over from other donors' samples.

In DNA, the CDR3 is TGTGCCAGCAGTTACTCGGGGTCCAACGTCCTGACTTTC. It translates to CASSYSGSNVLTF. The chain couples TRBV6-6 to TRBJ2-6; no firm D call. V lost 0 bases and J 8 bases, leaving 5 bases between the germline ends. Germline CDR1 MNHNY, CDR2 SVGAGI (reference sequence). The CDR3 length is 13 residues.